This T cell receptor (beta chain) came from a study of cytomegalovirus exposure and HLA in healthy donors. Study-level findings and limits: A later look showed TCR association rates differing by HLA locus, highest for DRB1 and lowest for HLA-C. As was reported, the HLA-A and HLA-B alleles of most subjects were accurately predicted from TCR beta sequences.

Germline CDR1 is SGHTA and CDR2 is FQGTGA. CDR3 length: 15 residues. The PCR ran on 60 Vbeta and 13 Jbeta primers. Libraries were prepared by immunoSEQ multiplex PCR; TCRdb keeps only in-frame clonotypes and omits some of them. The sample consists of 200,000 to 250,000 clones, about four fifths of them appearing once. About this clone: Its target is not known.

The chain links TRBV7-3 to TRBJ2-5; perhaps TRBD1 as D (6 bases). The J call is in doubt because the DNA end fits TRBJ2-7 better. Input material: PBMCs. The origin of this receptor is a woman aged 50 to 60 in good health and CMV-seropositive. CDR3 in DNA: TGTGCCAGCAGCCCCTACCCAGGACAGACCTACGAGCAGTACTTC. Encoded protein: CASSPYPGQTYEQYF.